This T cell receptor beta chain was retrieved from a study of graft-versus-host responses after intestinal transplantation. For the study at large: Anti-thymocyte globulin induction preceded 2 to 4 years of tacrolimus and steroid maintenance in all recipients. Study-wide results and limits: The recipient marrow held GvH clones, and some of them showed up first in ileum or blood.

This CDR3 contains 11 residues. Germline V gives CDR1 DFQATT, CDR2 SNEGSKA (reference sequence). Assay used: immunoSEQ multiplex PCR; TCRdb lists only in-frame clones, some missing. The profile shows more than 15,000 clones, around 77% of them singletons. Concerning this clone: Its specificity is not known.

Intraepithelial and lamina propria lymphocytes were freed from processed graft tissue. The rearrangement uses TRBV20-1 and TRBJ2-5; a possible D gene is TRBD2 (6 bases). Near its end, the DNA agrees better with TRBJ2-7, so the J call may be wrong. The source was ileum tissue, collected around 69 weeks after intestinal transplant. The sequence came from a human patient who received an intestinal transplant, so some T cells may come from the graft donor. DNA for the CDR3: TGCAGTGCTAGCGGGGGCTACGAGCAGTACTTC. This gives the protein CSASGGYEQYF.